Following are 5 T cell receptor beta chains from one sample sequenced in a study of T-cell reconstitution after alpha-beta-depleted transplantation in children (dated by TCRdb to about 2016). The library was obtained by PCR. The data were produced on an Illumina HiSeq 2500. To normalize quantification of the TCRbeta repertoire, the TCR libraries were built with molecular barcoding that relied on unique molecular identifiers. TCRdb ran its own pipeline on the public reads, namely fastp trimming at Q25 and MiXCR clone calling, and kept in-frame beta chains. CDR3 protein sequences are deduplicated, and each keeps its most common genes and DNA. This sample holds around 300,000 distinct CDR3 sequences; around 9.1% were observed only once. Approximately 7.6% of the sample rests with the top ten. The treatment or condition label for this specimen denotes: allogeneic hematopoietic cell transplantation with graft depleted of TCRalphabeta T cells and CD19 B cells.

The specimen was PBMCs, collected before TCRalphabeta/CD19-depleted stem cell transplant. The receptor source for this set is a boy in the first two years of life with acute myeloid leukemia, due to receive a stem cell transplant.

The table lists this clonotype with many counts. The V and J genes are TRBV20-1 and TRBJ2-3, with 7 bases aligning to TRBD1. Germline values: CDR1 DFQATT, CDR2 SNEGSKA (reference sequence). This CDR3 spans 14 amino acids. The V and J ends lost 2 bases and 1 base, in that order; junction bases with no gene match: 3. As DNA, the CDR3 is TGCAGTGCTAGAATCCAGGGGGGCACAGATACGCAGTATTTT. Translated, it gives CSARIQGGTDTQYF.

Ten or more counts support this clonotype. The chain has TRBV4-3 and TRBJ2-1, with D perhaps matching TRBD1 or TRBD2 (5 bases each). Between the trimmed V and J ends, which lost 0 bases and 4 bases, there was a span of 13 bases. This CDR3 comprises 16 residues. Per germline, CDR1 LGHNA and CDR2 YSLEER. CDR3 nucleotides: TGCGCCAGCAGCCAAGATCTGACAGCGGCTTACAATGAGCAGTTCTTC. Its protein product is CASSQDLTAAYNEQFF.

This clonotype appeared a few times. This sequence joins TRBV6-2 or TRBV6-3 and TRBJ2-5, with TRBD2 matching over 9 bases. Germline CDR1 reads MNHEY; CDR2 reads SVGEGT. V lost 2 bases to trimming and J lost 4 bases; unmatched junction nucleotides: 11. The CDR3 runs 17 residues. DNA of the CDR3: TGTGCCAGCAGTTACAGGAGGCGGGAGGGCCTCCGAGAGACCCAGTACTTC. Amino acids: CASSYRRREGLRETQYF.

This clonotype was detected only once. This may come from a read error, since a much larger clone is one base off. The chain has TRBV4-2 and TRBJ2-7, with 11 bases aligning to TRBD2. This CDR3 is built from 17 residues. Germline CDR1 LGHNA, CDR2 YNFKEQ. DNA of the CDR3: TGTGCCAGCAGCCAAGATTCCCTAGCGGGGGGAATGTACGACCAGTACTTC. It yields the protein CASSQDSLAGGMYDQYF.

There are many counts of this clonotype. The V call is TRBV6-2 or TRBV6-3, the J call TRBJ2-7, with 7 bases that match TRBD2. Germline loops: CDR1 MNHEY, CDR2 SVGEGT. With 5 bases clipped from V and 2 bases from J, the junction kept 0 bases outside the gene matches. CDR3 length: 12 amino acids. CDR3 DNA sequence: TGTGCCAGCAGTGGGAGGGCCTACGAGCAGTACTTC. Its translation: CASSGRAYEQYF.